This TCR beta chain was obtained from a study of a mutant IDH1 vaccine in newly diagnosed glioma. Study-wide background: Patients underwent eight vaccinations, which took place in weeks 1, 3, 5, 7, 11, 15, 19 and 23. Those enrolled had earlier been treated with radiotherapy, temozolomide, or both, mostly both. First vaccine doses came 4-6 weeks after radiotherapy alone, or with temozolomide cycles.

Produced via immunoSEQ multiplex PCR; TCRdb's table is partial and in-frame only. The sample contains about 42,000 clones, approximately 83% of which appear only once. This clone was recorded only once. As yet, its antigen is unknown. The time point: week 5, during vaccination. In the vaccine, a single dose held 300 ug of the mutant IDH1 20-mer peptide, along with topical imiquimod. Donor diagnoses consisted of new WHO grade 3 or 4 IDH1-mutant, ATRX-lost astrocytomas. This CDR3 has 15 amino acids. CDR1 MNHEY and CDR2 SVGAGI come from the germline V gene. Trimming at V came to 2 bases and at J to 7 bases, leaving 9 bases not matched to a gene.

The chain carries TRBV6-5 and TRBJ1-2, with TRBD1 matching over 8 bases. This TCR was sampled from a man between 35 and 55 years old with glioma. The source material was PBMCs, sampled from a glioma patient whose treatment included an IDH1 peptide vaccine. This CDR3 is CASSYGDRSASGYTF. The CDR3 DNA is TGTGCCAGCAGTTACGGGGACAGGAGCGCGTCTGGCTACACCTTC.